This entry is about one T cell receptor (beta chain). The method was immunoSEQ multiplex PCR; TCRdb's version includes in-frame clones alone and lacks a portion of them. The data show 90,000 to 100,000 clones, with approximately 94% seen just once and about 2% held by the top ten. J gave up 6 bases and V 0 bases, and 18 bases lay outside the gene matches. CDR1 LGHNA and CDR2 YNFKEQ come from the germline V gene. The CDR3 covers 20 residues. This sample was included in a study of T cell changes during pregnancy in multiple sclerosis. The TCR originated in a female donor with multiple sclerosis, enrolled in a pregnancy study. The material was peripheral blood, obtained in the third trimester of pregnancy. V usage is TRBV4-2 and J usage is TRBJ2-2, with TRBD2 matching over 8 bases. Written as DNA, the CDR3 is TGTGCCAGCAGCCAAGATATTCACGCCGGGACTAGTGGGGGGGCCGGGGAGCTGTTTTTT. It translates to CASSQDIHAGTSGGAGELFF.